These 23 T cell receptor beta chains came from one sample sequenced in a study of cytomegalovirus exposure and HLA in healthy donors. This table comes from immunoSEQ multiplex PCR, and its TCRdb copy is limited to in-frame clones, with some not included. The sample lists 140,000 to 150,000 clones, approximately 89% occurring once. The sequencing sample was made of PBMCs. These receptors were collected from a man younger than 35 in good health and CMV-seronegative.

The J gene is TRBJ2-1, the V gene TRBV7-9, with 8 nucleotides matching TRBD2. V trimming: 3 bases; J trimming: 0 bases; junction bases outside the gene matches: 4. Germline V gene lookup returns CDR1 SEHNR and CDR2 FQNEAQ (reference sequence). This CDR3 region has 16 residues. CDR3 region: CASSLKSGSSYNEQFF. The DNA for the CDR3 is TGTGCCAGCAGCTTGAAAAGCGGGAGCTCCTACAATGAGCAGTTCTTC. Based on the CDR3 plus reference TRBV7-9 and TRBJ2-1, the full variable domain is DTGVSQNPRHKITKRGQNVTFRCDPISEHNRLYWYRQTLGQGPEFLTYFQNEAQLEKSRLLSDRFSAERPKGSFSTLEIQRTEQGDSAMYLCASSLKSGSSYNEQFFGPGTRLTVL.

This chain joins TRBV29-1 and TRBJ2-7, with TRBD2 identical over 8 bases. V shed 4 bases and J 3 bases; nucleotides not matched to a gene: 8. The CDR3 is made up of 14 amino acids. Germline values: CDR1 SQVTM, CDR2 ANQGSEA. The CDR3: CSVAGGGGIYEQYF. The CDR3 DNA reads TGCAGCGTTGCGGGAGGGGGGGGTATCTACGAGCAGTACTTC.

V and J are TRBV7-2 and TRBJ2-1, with TRBD2 identical over 9 bases. After removal of 5 bases from V and 7 bases from J, the junction contained 12 bases not matched to a gene. Germline V lookup: CDR1 SGHTA, CDR2 FQGNSA. The CDR3 totals 16 residues. CDR3 DNA: TGTGCCAGCAGCCGCCGCCCGGGACTAGCCGCGAATGAGCAGTTCTTC. Amino acid sequence: CASSRRPGLAANEQFF.

Concerning this clone: This same CDR3 is encoded by further DNA sequences in the sample. The chain combines TRBV7-8 with TRBJ2-7; 9 positions match TRBD1. V trimming: 5 bases; J trimming: 5 bases; junction bases outside the gene matches: 7. The CDR3 runs to 14 residues. Germline lookup yields CDR1 SGHVS and CDR2 FQNEAQ. CDR3 nucleotide sequence: TGTGCCAGCAGCACCCGACAGGGGGGTGACGAGCAGTACTTC. Protein product: CASSTRQGGDEQYF.

The chain employs TRBV4-3 and TRBJ2-1, with 11 bases matching TRBD1. V was pared by 4 bases and J by 7 bases, with 12 bases of the junction left unmatched. Per the germline V gene, CDR1 is LGHNA and CDR2 is YSLEER. The CDR3 runs 17 residues. CDR3 nucleotides: TGCGCCAGCAGCCGAAGCCCCGGGACAGGGGGGGGGAATGAGCAGTTCTTC. This translates into CASSRSPGTGGGNEQFF.

The chain has TRBV20-1 and TRBJ2-3, with D unclear. Trimming left V 5 bases short and J 6 bases short, with 9 bases between. Germline CDR1 DFQATT, CDR2 SNEGSKA (reference sequence). The CDR3 loop spans 11 amino acids. CDR3 in amino acids: CSAPSPDTQYF. The CDR3 DNA follows: TGCAGTGCTCCCTCCCCGGATACGCAGTATTTT.

This clone was counted only a few times. The CDR3, as DNA: TGTGCCAGCAGCCCCCGACAGGGATACAATGAGCAGTTCTTC. Protein product: CASSPRQGYNEQFF. V gene TRBV7-9 combines with J gene TRBJ2-1; 7 nucleotides line up with TRBD1. This CDR3 spans 14 amino acids. Germline loops: CDR1 SEHNR, CDR2 FQNEAQ (reference sequence). Unmatched junction bases numbered 5, after V lost 5 bases and J lost 4 bases.

CDR3 sequence: CASRVTGDTEAFF. As DNA, the CDR3 is TGTGCCAGCAGAGTTACAGGGGACACTGAAGCTTTCTTT. V is TRBV5-6 and J is TRBJ1-1; 7 bases match TRBD1. The V segment lost 5 bases and the J segment 3 bases; nucleotides outside the gene matches: 4. The CDR3 extends over 13 amino acids. From germline, CDR1 is SGHDT and CDR2 YYEEEE.

The chain couples TRBV6-1 to TRBJ1-1, with 7 bases that match TRBD1. This CDR3 has 14 residues. Germline CDR1 and CDR2: MNHNS and SASEGT. Germline trimming cut 6 bases from V and 6 bases from J; bases unmatched to any gene: 10. CDR3 loop: CASRGTGVGAEAFF. In DNA form, the CDR3 reads TGTGCCAGCAGGGGAACAGGGGTAGGCGCTGAAGCTTTCTTT.

The chain has TRBV5-1 and TRBJ2-1; TRBD1 matches at 8 bases. Germline lookup yields CDR1 SGHRS and CDR2 YFSETQ. J lost 9 bases, V lost 4 bases, and 6 bases had no gene match. The CDR3 is 13 amino acids. Here the CDR3 reads CASSGTTGAEQFF. The CDR3 nucleotides read TGCGCCAGCAGCGGAACGACAGGGGCTGAGCAGTTCTTC.

V and J are TRBV6-5 and TRBJ2-3, with 9 bases fitting TRBD1. The V gene end was trimmed by 4 bases and the J gene end by 5 bases; junction bases not matched to a gene: 10. Germline values: CDR1 MNHEY, CDR2 SVGAGI. CDR3 length: 16 residues. The CDR3 DNA sequence: TGTGCCAGCAGTTGGAAGACAGGGGGAGGAGGAGATACGCAGTATTTT. Protein product: CASSWKTGGGGDTQYF.

The gene calls are TRBV29-1 and TRBJ2-1, with 8 bases that match TRBD2. The trim removed 4 bases at V and 9 bases at J, leaving 8 bases unmatched. CDR1 is SQVTM and CDR2 is ANQGSEA in the germline V gene. This CDR3 has 13 residues. The DNA of the CDR3 is TGCAGCGTTGGAGCGGGAGATAGGGGTGAGCAGTTCTTC. Amino acid sequence: CSVGAGDRGEQFF.

The chain has TRBV7-9 and TRBJ2-2; maybe TRBD1 (5 bases). Per the germline V gene, CDR1 is SEHNR and CDR2 is FQNEAQ (reference sequence). V was trimmed by 2 bases and J by 4 bases, leaving 11 bases between them. This CDR3 contains 15 residues. CDR3 bases: TGTGCCAGCAGCTTACACAGGTCGGGCACCGGGGAGCTGTTTTTT. Its protein is CASSLHRSGTGELFF.

This chain links TRBV27 with TRBJ1-1; no clear D gene. The V end lost 5 bases, the J end lost 2 bases, and 3 bases lay between the germline ends. Germline CDR1 is MNHEY and CDR2 is SMNVEV (reference sequence). CDR3 length: 11 residues. CDR3 protein: CASSHNTEAFF. CDR3 sequence (DNA): TGTGCCAGCAGTCATAACACTGAAGCTTTCTTT.

The chain is built from TRBV30 and TRBJ1-4; D might be TRBD1 (5 bases). Trimming left V 7 bases short and J 0 bases short, with 15 bases between. CDR1 GTSNPN and CDR2 SVGIG come from the germline V gene (reference sequence). The CDR3 has 15 residues. The DNA of the CDR3 is TGTGCCTCCCGCCCCCGGGGGGCAACTAATGAAAAACTGTTTTTT. It codes for CASRPRGATNEKLFF.

The chain combines TRBV7-2 with TRBJ2-1; 8 bases align to TRBD2. From germline, CDR1 is SGHTA and CDR2 FQGNSA. CDR3 length: 16 residues. Trimming cost V 4 bases and J 0 bases; bases outside gene matches: 5. In nucleotides, the CDR3 is TGTGCCAGCAGCTCTCGACTAGCGCTCTCCTACAATGAGCAGTTCTTC. Its protein product is CASSSRLALSYNEQFF.

This clone was recorded only once. Other DNA sequences of this sample code for an identical CDR3. The chain links TRBV7-9 to TRBJ1-1; the D gene is possibly TRBD1 (5 bases). V lost 2 bases and J 6 bases, leaving 10 bases between the germline ends. The germline V gene has CDR1 SEHNR and CDR2 FQNEAQ (reference sequence). CDR3 size: 13 residues. CDR3 region: CASSLRGEAEAFF. The CDR3 bases are TGTGCCAGCAGCTTAAGGGGCGAGGCTGAAGCTTTCTTT.

This chain connects TRBV7-8 to TRBJ2-1; 8 bases align to TRBD2. This CDR3 comprises 18 residues. Trimming at V came to 4 bases and at J to 0 bases, leaving 11 bases not matched to a gene. CDR1 is SGHVS, CDR2 FQNEAQ, per germline. The CDR3 nucleotides are TGTGCCAGCAGCTCCAAACGCGGGGGGTTGCCCTCCTACAATGAGCAGTTCTTC. Encoded protein: CASSSKRGGLPSYNEQFF.

J is TRBJ1-4 and V is TRBV20-1; D is ambiguous. V was cut by 2 bases and J by 7 bases, with 5 bases left in between. The CDR3 loop spans 11 amino acids. Germline-derived CDR1 and CDR2 are DFQATT and SNEGSKA (reference sequence). CDR3 residues: CSARSLEKLFF. CDR3 bases: TGCAGTGCTAGAAGCCTTGAAAAACTGTTTTTT.

J is TRBJ2-7 and V is TRBV2; possible D gene TRBD2, 5 bases. V gave up 5 bases and J gave up 0 bases, with 20 bases separating them. Germline assignment: CDR1 SNHLY and CDR2 FYNNEI. The CDR3 extends over 17 amino acids. In DNA, the CDR3 is TGTGCCAGCAGTACGCCTTTGAGCGGAACTTACTCCTACGAGCAGTACTTC. It is translated as CASSTPLSGTYSYEQYF.

This chain joins TRBV18 and TRBJ1-1, with D possibly matching TRBD1 (6 bases). Germline CDR1 reads KGHSH; CDR2 reads LQKENI. The CDR3 totals 14 residues. The V and J ends lost 4 bases and 5 bases respectively, with 14 bases between them. The DNA for the CDR3 is TGTGCCAGCTCACAGAGACAGGTTAGGACTGAAGCTTTCTTT. Translation: CASSQRQVRTEAFF. Variable domain in full (rest from reference TRBV18 and TRBJ1-1): NAGVMQNPRHLVRRRGQEARLRCSPMKGHSHVYWYRQLPEEGLKFMVYLQKENIIDESGMPKERFSAEFPKEGPSILRIQQVVRGDSAAYFCASSQRQVRTEAFFGQGTRLTVV.

The chain employs TRBV6-1 and TRBJ1-1; 8 bases map to TRBD1. This CDR3 region has 15 residues. V dropped 3 bases and J dropped 4; count of bases not matched to a gene: 7. CDR1 and CDR2 from the germline V gene are MNHNS and SASEGT. The CDR3 DNA reads as TGTGCCAGCAGTGATACCGGGACAGGACCCACTGAAGCTTTCTTT. Its translation: CASSDTGTGPTEAFF.

J is TRBJ1-1 and V is TRBV9; D is possibly TRBD1 (5 bases). This CDR3 contains 17 residues. From germline, CDR1 is SGDLS and CDR2 YYNGEE. V gave up 2 bases and J gave up 1 base, with 18 bases separating them. The CDR3 nucleotides are TGTGCCAGCAGCGTGACATTCGCGGGCGGGGGGAACACTGAAGCTTTCTTT. Protein: CASSVTFAGGGNTEAFF. The full variable domain, rest sourced from reference TRBV9 and TRBJ1-1, is DSGVTQTPKHLITATGQRVTLRCSPRSGDLSVYWYQQSLDQGLQFLIQYYNGEERAKGNILERFSAQQFPDLHSELNLSSLELGDSALYFCASSVTFAGGGNTEAFFGQGTRLTVV.